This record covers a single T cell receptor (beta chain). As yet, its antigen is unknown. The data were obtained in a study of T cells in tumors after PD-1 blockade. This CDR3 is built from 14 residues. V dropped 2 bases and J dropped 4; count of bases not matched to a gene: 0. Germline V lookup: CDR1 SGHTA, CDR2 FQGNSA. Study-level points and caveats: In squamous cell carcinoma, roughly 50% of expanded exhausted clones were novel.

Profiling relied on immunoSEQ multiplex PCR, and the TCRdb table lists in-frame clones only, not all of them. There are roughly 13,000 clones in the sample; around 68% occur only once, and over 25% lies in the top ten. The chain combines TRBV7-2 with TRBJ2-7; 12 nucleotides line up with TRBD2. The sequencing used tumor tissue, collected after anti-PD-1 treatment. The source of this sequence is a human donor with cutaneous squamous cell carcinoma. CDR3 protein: CASSLLAGGYEQYF. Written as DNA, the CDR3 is TGTGCCAGCAGCTTACTAGCGGGGGGGTACGAGCAGTACTTC.